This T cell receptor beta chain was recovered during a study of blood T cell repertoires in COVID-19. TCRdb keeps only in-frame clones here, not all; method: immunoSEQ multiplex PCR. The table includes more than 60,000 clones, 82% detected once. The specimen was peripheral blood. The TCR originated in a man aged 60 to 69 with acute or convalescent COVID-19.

CDR3 nucleotide sequence: TGTGCCAGCAGCCTCGAGGGACATATTGGAAACACCATATATTTT. Its protein is CASSLEGHIGNTIYF. The rearrangement uses TRBV3-1 (or the pseudogene TRBV3-2) and TRBJ1-3, with D possibly TRBD1 on 6 matching bases. Germline CDR1 reads LGHDT; CDR2 reads YNNKEL (reference sequence). V was cut by 4 bases and J by 3 bases, with 13 bases left in between. The CDR3 runs to 15 residues.